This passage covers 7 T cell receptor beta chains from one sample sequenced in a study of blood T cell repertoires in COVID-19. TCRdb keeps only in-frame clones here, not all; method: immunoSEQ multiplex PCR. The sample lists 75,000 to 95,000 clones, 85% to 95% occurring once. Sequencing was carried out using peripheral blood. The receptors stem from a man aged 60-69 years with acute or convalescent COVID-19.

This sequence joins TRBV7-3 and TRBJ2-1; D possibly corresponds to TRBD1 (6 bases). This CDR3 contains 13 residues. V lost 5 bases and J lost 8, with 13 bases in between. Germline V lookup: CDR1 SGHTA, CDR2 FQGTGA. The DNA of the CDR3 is TGTGCCAGCAGCAGCTCGCAGGGGTATGAGCAGTTCTTC. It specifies CASSSSQGYEQFF.

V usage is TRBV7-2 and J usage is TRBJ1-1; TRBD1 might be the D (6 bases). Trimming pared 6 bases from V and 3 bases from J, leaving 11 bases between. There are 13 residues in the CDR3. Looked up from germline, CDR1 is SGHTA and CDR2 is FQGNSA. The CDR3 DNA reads TGTGCCAGCAGTATCGGGACACACACTGAAGCTTTCTTT. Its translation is CASSIGTHTEAFF. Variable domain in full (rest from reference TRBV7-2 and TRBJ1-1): GAGVSQSPSNKVTEKGKDVELRCDPISGHTALYWYRQSLGQGLEFLIYFQGNSAPDKSGLPSDRFSAERTGGSVSTLTIQRTQQEDSAVYLCASSIGTHTEAFFGQGTRLTVV.

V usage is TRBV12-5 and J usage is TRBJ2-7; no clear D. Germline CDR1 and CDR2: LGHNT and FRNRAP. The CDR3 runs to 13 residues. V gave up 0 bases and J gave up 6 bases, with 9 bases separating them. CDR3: CASGLVALGEQYF. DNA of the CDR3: TGTGCTAGTGGTTTGGTAGCACTTGGCGAGCAGTACTTC.

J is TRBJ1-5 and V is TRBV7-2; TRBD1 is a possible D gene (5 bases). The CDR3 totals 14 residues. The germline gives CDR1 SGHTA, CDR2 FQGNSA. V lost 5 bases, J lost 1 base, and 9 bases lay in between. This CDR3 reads CASSPSGSNQPQHF. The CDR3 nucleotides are TGTGCCAGCAGCCCGTCAGGGAGCAATCAGCCCCAGCATTTT.

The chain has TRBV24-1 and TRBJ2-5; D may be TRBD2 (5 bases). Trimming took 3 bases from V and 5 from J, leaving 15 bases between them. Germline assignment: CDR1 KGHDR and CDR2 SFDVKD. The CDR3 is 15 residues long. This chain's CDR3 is CATSDVRTGEETQYF. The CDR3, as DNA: TGTGCCACCAGTGATGTGCGGACTGGCGAGGAGACCCAGTACTTC.

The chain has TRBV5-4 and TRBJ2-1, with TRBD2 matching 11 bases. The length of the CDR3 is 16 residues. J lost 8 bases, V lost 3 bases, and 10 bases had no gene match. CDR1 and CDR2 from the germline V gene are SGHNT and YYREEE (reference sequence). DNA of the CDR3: TGTGCCAGCAGCTCTTTAGCGGGAGGGATCCACTATGAGCAGTTCTTC. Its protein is CASSSLAGGIHYEQFF.

The CDR3 DNA reads as TGTGCCTGGAGTGCTAAGGCCAGGGGGTTTACTGAAGCTTTCTTT. Protein sequence: CAWSAKARGFTEAFF. This chain links TRBV30 with TRBJ1-1; 7 bases agree with TRBD1. V lost 1 base and J lost 5; bases outside the gene matches: 10. Germline CDR1 is GTSNPN and CDR2 is SVGIG (reference sequence). The CDR3 is 15 residues long. Combining the CDR3 with reference TRBV30 and TRBJ1-1 gives the whole variable domain SQTIHQWPATLVQPVGSPLSLECTVEGTSNPNLYWYRQAAGRGLQLLFYSVGIGQISSEVPQNLSASRPQDRQFILSSKKLLLSDSGFYLCAWSAKARGFTEAFFGQGTRLTVV.